The 4 T cell receptor beta chains reported below all come from one sample, sequenced in a study of beta chain features in type 1 diabetes. Every bit of the isolated RNA underwent reverse transcription, so sequencing read expressed TCRB transcripts. TCRdb's table, derived via immunoSEQ multiplex PCR, lists solely in-frame clones and lacks some. Of 450,000 to 600,000 clones listed, about 30% are singletons. Sequences were obtained from naive CD4+ T cells from blood. These receptors all stem from a man aged 18 to 30 in good health.

This clone was counted between two and nine times. The V and J genes are TRBV7-9 and TRBJ2-3; D is unresolved. This CDR3 has 15 amino acids. Germline CDR1 is SEHNR and CDR2 is FQNEAQ (reference sequence). V lost 1 base to trimming and J lost 4 bases, with 12 bases between them. CDR3 sequence (DNA): TGTGCCAGCAGCTTAGGATCGACCGGCGCAGATACGCAGTATTTT. Translated, it gives CASSLGSTGADTQYF. The entire variable domain, with the rest obtained from reference TRBV7-9 and TRBJ2-3, is as follows: DTGVSQNPRHKITKRGQNVTFRCDPISEHNRLYWYRQTLGQGPEFLTYFQNEAQLEKSRLLSDRFSAERPKGSFSTLEIQRTEQGDSAMYLCASSLGSTGADTQYFGPGTRLTVL.

This clone was counted only a few times. This chain uses TRBV2 with TRBJ2-1; tentative D call: TRBD2 (5 bases). The CDR3 length is 12 residues. Per the germline V gene, CDR1 is SNHLY and CDR2 is FYNNEI. V was trimmed by 6 bases and J by 4 bases, leaving 7 bases between them. In DNA, the CDR3 is TGTGCCAGCAGGGAGCGGTACAATGAGCAGTTCTTC. It translates to CASRERYNEQFF.

The table lists this clone with a few counts. This sequence joins TRBV7-9 and TRBJ2-7; TRBD1 matches at 10 bases. CDR1 is SEHNR and CDR2 is FQNEAQ in the germline V gene (reference sequence). The junction had 4 bases not matched to a gene; V was cut back by 5 bases and J by 0 bases. CDR3 length equals 15 residues. The CDR3 region is CASSLGQGSSYEQYF. In nucleotides, the CDR3 is TGTGCCAGCAGCCTGGGACAGGGGTCCTCCTACGAGCAGTACTTC. Filled out from reference TRBV7-9 and TRBJ2-7, the complete variable domain reads DTGVSQNPRHKITKRGQNVTFRCDPISEHNRLYWYRQTLGQGPEFLTYFQNEAQLEKSRLLSDRFSAERPKGSFSTLEIQRTEQGDSAMYLCASSLGQGSSYEQYFGPGTRLTVT.

The V gene is TRBV28, the J gene TRBJ2-3; 7 bases are shared with TRBD1. Trimming at V came to 6 bases and at J to 2 bases, leaving 5 bases not matched to a gene. Germline V gives CDR1 MDHEN, CDR2 SYDVKM. CDR3 size: 14 residues. This CDR3 is CASSSTGYTDTQYF. CDR3 in DNA: TGTGCCAGCAGCTCGACAGGGTACACAGATACGCAGTATTTT.